The T cell receptor beta chain under discussion was sequenced for a study of blood T cell repertoires in COVID-19. Study context: From the United States, Italy and Spain came samples of acute and convalescent COVID-19. PBMCs, B-cell-depleted T cells, or T cells were the source of the cDNA or gDNA that made up the material.

Germline V CDR1 and CDR2: MNHEY, SVGAGI. Trimming cost V 8 bases and J 5 bases; bases outside gene matches: 2. The CDR3 covers 11 residues. Original handling: Amplified reference gene primers provided the basis for estimating nucleated cell counts. The data were produced by immunoSEQ multiplex PCR, yet TCRdb's version contains in-frame clones alone and is incomplete. The DNA was the basis for D and trimming; V, J and clone size are from that table. Among 43,000 or so clones listed, more than 65% were seen once. Sequencing input: peripheral blood. The sequence was collected from a woman between 55 and 75 years old with acute or convalescent COVID-19. The chain employs TRBV6-5 and TRBJ1-2, with 7 nucleotides matching TRBD1. The CDR3 region has the DNA TGTGCCAGCGACAGGGCGTATGGCTACACCTTC. Amino acids: CASDRAYGYTF.